The source of this T cell receptor beta chain is a study of blood T cell repertoires in COVID-19. The data were produced by immunoSEQ multiplex PCR, yet TCRdb's version contains in-frame clones alone and is incomplete. The table records about 390,000 clones, about 86% of them present only once. This sequence was found in a woman between 45 and 65 years old who had recovered from COVID-19. The sequenced sample consisted of PBMCs or T cells enriched from blood (not recorded which).

The CDR3 loop is CASSPRDRIYEQYF. DNA of the CDR3: TGTGCCAGCAGTCCAAGGGACAGGATCTACGAGCAGTACTTC. This sequence joins TRBV28 and TRBJ2-7, with 8 bases that match TRBD1. Losses at the gene ends were 5 bases for V and 3 bases for J; bases not matched to a gene: 6. Germline V gene data show CDR1 as MDHEN and CDR2 as SYDVKM. The CDR3 is made up of 14 amino acids.